This T cell receptor beta chain was sequenced in a study of T cell changes during pregnancy in multiple sclerosis. Germline CDR1 reads KGHSH; CDR2 reads LQKENI. This CDR3 is 13 amino acids long. Trimming took off 5 bases at V and 4 bases at J, with 9 bases between the two ends. The method was immunoSEQ multiplex PCR; TCRdb's version includes in-frame clones alone and lacks a portion of them. The data show about 70,000 clones, with 80% to 95% seen just once and around 0.3% held by the top ten. The TCR originated in a female donor with multiple sclerosis, enrolled in a pregnancy study. This specimen was CD4+ T cells from peripheral blood mononuclear cells, taken after pregnancy. The rearrangement uses TRBV18 and TRBJ1-3; D remains ambiguous. CDR3 sequence reads: CASSATEGNTIYF. The CDR3 DNA follows: TGTGCCAGCTCAGCGACGGAGGGAAACACCATATATTTT.